Each of the 19 T cell receptor beta chains below was sequenced from the same sample in a study of regulatory T cells in long-lasting Graves disease. The time point: newly diagnosed GD, antithyroid drugs for less than 3 months. From PBMCs, RNA was extracted and then used to make the TCR library. The TCR beta library used iRepertoire HTBI primers with Arm-PCR amplification of CDR3. TCRdb reprocessed the multiplex PCR reads with MiXCR, giving one entry per CDR3 protein. This table has about 430,000 distinct CDR3 sequences, 14% to 15% appearing once. These sequences were also reported in another study, on T cells in Graves' hyperthyroidism and ophthalmopathy.

Sequenced here: peripheral blood mononuclear cells (PBMCs), sampled at new diagnosis, from a patient treated with antithyroid drugs. The receptors were sampled from a middle-aged woman with Graves disease.

This clonotype was observed many times. The V call is TRBV7-2, the J call TRBJ2-4; D not certain. CDR1 and CDR2 (germline): SGHTA, FQGNSA. The CDR3 is 14 residues long. The germline V and J ends were trimmed by 4 bases and 0 bases, with 7 bases remaining between them. The CDR3 loop is CASSSDVAKNIQYF. The CDR3 DNA reads TGTGCCAGCAGCTCCGACGTAGCCAAAAACATTCAGTACTTC.

This clonotype turned up a few times. This likely traces to a read error, being one base from a far larger clone. This sequence joins TRBV10-3 and TRBJ2-7, with TRBD1 matching over 9 bases. This CDR3 has 15 amino acids. The trim removed 5 bases at V and 2 bases at J, leaving 7 bases unmatched. Germline loops: CDR1 ENHRY, CDR2 SYGVKD. The CDR3 DNA reads as TGTGCCATCAGTACTACCGGGACAGGGACCTACGAGCAGTACTTC. It specifies CAISTTGTGTYEQYF.

In its sample, this clonotype was seen many times. The chain carries TRBV3-1 and TRBJ2-3; 12 bases match TRBD2. Trimming at V came to 0 bases and at J to 3 bases, leaving 10 bases not matched to a gene. The CDR3 is 19 amino acids. Germline CDR1 and CDR2: LGHDT and YNNKEL (reference sequence). The CDR3 here is CASSQEVPSGRARTDTQYF. In nucleotides, the CDR3 is TGTGCCAGCAGCCAAGAAGTACCTAGCGGGAGGGCCAGAACAGATACGCAGTATTTT.

This clonotype was picked up many times. The rearrangement links TRBV11-1 to TRBJ2-1; 10 positions match TRBD2. Per germline, CDR1 SGHAT and CDR2 FQDESV (reference sequence). The CDR3 has 15 amino acids. The ends lost 2 bases at V and 6 bases at J; junction bases unmatched: 4. CDR3 region: CASSLILAGVNEQFF. The CDR3, as DNA: TGTGCCAGCAGCTTAATTCTAGCGGGAGTCAATGAGCAGTTCTTC.

This clonotype was seen a few times. Here the CDR3 DNA reads TGCAGTGCTAGATACGGGACAGGGGGTGAAAAACTGTTTTTT. It is translated as CSARYGTGGEKLFF. The V call is TRBV20-1, the J call TRBJ1-4; 11 bases fit TRBD1. The V segment lost 2 bases and the J segment 7 bases; nucleotides outside the gene matches: 3. Germline V gene data show CDR1 as DFQATT and CDR2 as SNEGSKA (reference sequence). The CDR3 runs to 14 residues.

The sample holds many counts of this clonotype. J is TRBJ2-7 and V is TRBV6-1; TRBD1 matches 7 bases. This CDR3 region has 14 residues. Trimming removed 6 bases from V and 3 bases from J; junction bases left unmatched: 8. Germline V lookup: CDR1 MNHNS, CDR2 SASEGT. The CDR3 here is CASRKGGQSYEQYF. In DNA, the CDR3 is TGTGCCAGCAGGAAAGGGGGACAGAGCTACGAGCAGTACTTC.

This clonotype was recorded at least ten times. The chain combines TRBV27 with TRBJ2-1; 9 positions agree with TRBD2. Germline CDR1 and CDR2: MNHEY and SMNVEV (reference sequence). The length of the CDR3 is 15 residues. With 5 bases clipped from V and 6 bases from J, the junction kept 8 bases outside the gene matches. This CDR3 reads CASSPWTSEANEQFF. CDR3 in DNA: TGTGCCAGCAGTCCTTGGACTAGCGAAGCCAATGAGCAGTTCTTC.

The V and J genes are TRBV20-1 and TRBJ1-5; D perhaps matches TRBD1 (5 bases). This CDR3 spans 14 amino acids. V shed 4 bases and J shed 3 bases, with 13 bases lying between them. CDR1 and CDR2 (germline): DFQATT, SNEGSKA (reference sequence). The CDR3 DNA reads TGCAGTGCTACCGTAGGACATAACAATCAGCCCCAGCATTTT. It is translated as CSATVGHNNQPQHF.

This clonotype was counted at least ten times. V usage is TRBV30 and J usage is TRBJ2-7; the D gene is possibly TRBD2 (6 bases). Germline V gene sequence: CDR1 GTSNPN, CDR2 SVGIG (reference sequence). Trimming left V 5 bases short and J 3 bases short, with 14 bases between. The CDR3 covers 13 residues. This chain's CDR3 is CAWSPGGYYEQYF. DNA of the CDR3: TGTGCCTGGTCGCCCGGGGGATACTACGAGCAGTACTTC.

At least ten counts were recorded for this clonotype. V usage is TRBV6-2 or TRBV6-3 and J usage is TRBJ2-5, with D tentatively TRBD1 (5 bases). CDR1 and CDR2 (germline): MNHEY, SVGEGT. This CDR3 comprises 16 residues. V gave up 3 bases and J gave up 1 base, with 15 bases separating them. The CDR3 loop reads CASSYSGQSSQETQYF. The CDR3 nucleotides are TGTGCCAGCAGTTATTCAGGGCAGAGTAGCCAAGAGACCCAGTACTTC.

This clonotype was found many times. The V call is TRBV12-3 or TRBV12-4, the J call TRBJ2-1; 7 nucleotides match TRBD2. The trim removed 8 bases at V and 6 bases at J, leaving 13 bases unmatched. The CDR3 spans 15 residues. The CDR3 nucleotides are TGTGCCAGCGTTTACCGCCGCGGGAGCCTCAATGAGCAGTTCTTC. Residues: CASVYRRGSLNEQFF.

This clonotype was seen more than once but under ten times. A clone one base away is much larger, so this may be a read error. This chain uses TRBV11-3 with TRBJ2-1; possible D gene TRBD2, 7 bases. Germline CDR1 reads SGHNT; CDR2 reads YENEEA. The CDR3 contains 21 residues. The V end was cut by 5 bases, the J end by 3 bases, with 32 bases between. The CDR3 DNA follows: TGTGCCAGCAGCCCAATATGGGGGGGGCAGCCCAATTCTAATAGCTACAATGAGCAGTTCTTC. Translating it yields CASSPIWGGQPNSNSYNEQFF.

This clonotype was seen only a few times. The rearrangement uses TRBV20-1 and TRBJ2-7; no firm D call. The V and J ends lost 1 base and 0 bases respectively, with 16 bases between them. CDR1 DFQATT and CDR2 SNEGSKA come from the germline V gene (reference sequence). CDR3 size: 16 residues. The CDR3 sequence: CSARGLGAFSSYEQYF. The DNA for the CDR3 is TGCAGTGCTAGAGGCTTAGGAGCCTTCAGCTCCTACGAGCAGTACTTC.

This clonotype showed up many times. The rearrangement joins TRBV7-3 to TRBJ2-3, with 8 bases identical to TRBD2. Unmatched junction bases numbered 8, after V lost 5 bases and J lost 1 base. The CDR3 runs to 16 residues. Germline-derived CDR1 and CDR2 are SGHTA and FQGTGA. CDR3 sequence reads: CASSPGGSEGTDTQYF. As DNA, the CDR3 is TGTGCCAGCAGCCCGGGGGGGAGTGAGGGCACAGATACGCAGTATTTT.

This clonotype was counted between two and nine times. The chain uses TRBV20-1 and TRBJ2-5, with 7 bases fitting TRBD1. CDR1 is DFQATT and CDR2 is SNEGSKA in the germline V gene (reference sequence). The CDR3 sequence is 13 residues long. Trimming at V came to 6 bases and at J to 0 bases, leaving 4 bases not matched to a gene. The CDR3 reads CSARGGHQETQYF. CDR3 DNA: TGCAGTGCCCGAGGGGGCCACCAAGAGACCCAGTACTTC.

This clonotype was recorded many times. This sequence joins TRBV5-1 and TRBJ2-7, with a possible D match to TRBD2 (6 bases). Trimming stripped 2 bases from V and 3 bases from J, with 12 bases between. The CDR3 consists of 14 residues. Germline V gene lookup returns CDR1 SGHRS and CDR2 YFSETQ. The CDR3 bases are TGCGCCAGCAGCTTACAACGGAGGGGCTACGAGCAGTACTTC. Its protein product is CASSLQRRGYEQYF.

Ten or more counts support this clonotype. J is TRBJ2-3 and V is TRBV11-2; D call uncertain. The CDR3 spans 13 residues. Trimming took 3 bases from V and 2 from J, leaving 6 bases between them. Looked up from germline, CDR1 is SGHAT and CDR2 is FQNNGV. The CDR3 protein is CASSFSDTDTQYF. CDR3 sequence (DNA): TGTGCCAGCAGCTTTTCGGACACAGATACGCAGTATTTT. Combining the CDR3 with reference TRBV11-2 and TRBJ2-3 gives the whole variable domain EAGVAQSPRYKIIEKRQSVAFWCNPISGHATLYWYQQILGQGPKLLIQFQNNGVVDDSQLPKDRFSAERLKGVDSTLKIQPAKLEDSAVYLCASSFSDTDTQYFGPGTRLTVL.

Many counts were recorded for this clonotype. V gene TRBV28 combines with J gene TRBJ2-7; D gene unclear. Germline loops: CDR1 MDHEN, CDR2 SYDVKM. Trimming removed 2 bases at V and 2 bases at J, with 10 bases between. There are 14 residues in the CDR3. The CDR3 here is CASSLLDRTYEQYF. CDR3 coding DNA: TGTGCCAGCAGTTTACTTGACCGAACCTACGAGCAGTACTTC.

The chain links TRBV10-1 to TRBJ2-1, with 7 bases aligning to TRBD2. Germline trimming cut 8 bases from V and 10 bases from J; bases unmatched to any gene: 14. The germline gives CDR1 WNHNN, CDR2 SYGVQD (reference sequence). This CDR3 spans 14 amino acids. CDR3 coding DNA: TGCGCCAGCTCCACTGTGGCGGGAGCCCACGAGCAGTTCTTC. It translates to CASSTVAGAHEQFF.